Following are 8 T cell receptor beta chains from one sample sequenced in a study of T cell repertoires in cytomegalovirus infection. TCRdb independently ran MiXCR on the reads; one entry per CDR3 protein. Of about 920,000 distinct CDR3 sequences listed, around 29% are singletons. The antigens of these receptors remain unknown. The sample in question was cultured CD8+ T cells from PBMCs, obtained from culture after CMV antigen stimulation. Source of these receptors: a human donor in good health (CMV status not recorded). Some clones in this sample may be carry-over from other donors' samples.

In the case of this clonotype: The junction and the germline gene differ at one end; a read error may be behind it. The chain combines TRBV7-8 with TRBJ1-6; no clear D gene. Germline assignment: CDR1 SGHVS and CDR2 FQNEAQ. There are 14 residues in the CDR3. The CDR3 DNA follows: TGTGTCAGCAGCCAAACGGGAAAAGGGTCTCCCCTCCACTTT. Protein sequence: CVSSQTGKGSPLHF.

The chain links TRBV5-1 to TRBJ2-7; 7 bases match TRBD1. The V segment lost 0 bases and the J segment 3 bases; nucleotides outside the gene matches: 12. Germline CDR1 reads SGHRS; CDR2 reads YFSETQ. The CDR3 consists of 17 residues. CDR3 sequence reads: CASSLAHVGTANYEQYF. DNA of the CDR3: TGCGCCAGCAGCTTGGCCCACGTTGGGACAGCGAACTACGAGCAGTACTTC.

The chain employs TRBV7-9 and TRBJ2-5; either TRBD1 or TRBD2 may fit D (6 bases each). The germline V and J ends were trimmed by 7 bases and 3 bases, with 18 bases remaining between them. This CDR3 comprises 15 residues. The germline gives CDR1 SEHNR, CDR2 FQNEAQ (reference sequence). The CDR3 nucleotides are TGTGCCAGCACCTCCCGTCGGGGGCGTGAAGAGACCCAGTACTTC. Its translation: CASTSRRGREETQYF.

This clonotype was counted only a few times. Written as DNA, the CDR3 is TGTGCCAGCAGCGAGTTGACAGCCCTCGGGGAGCTGTTTTTT. This gives the protein CASSELTALGELFF. J is TRBJ2-2 and V is TRBV12-3 or TRBV12-4; tentative D call: TRBD1 (5 bases). The CDR3 contains 14 residues. V lost 6 bases and J 7 bases, leaving 15 bases between the germline ends.

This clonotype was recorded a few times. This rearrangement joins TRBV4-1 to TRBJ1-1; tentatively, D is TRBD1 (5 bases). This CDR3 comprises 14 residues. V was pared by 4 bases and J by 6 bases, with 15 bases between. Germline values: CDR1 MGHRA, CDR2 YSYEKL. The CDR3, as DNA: TGCGCCAGCAGCCCGAGCCAGGGAGGGGCTGAAGCTTTCTTT. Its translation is CASSPSQGGAEAFF.

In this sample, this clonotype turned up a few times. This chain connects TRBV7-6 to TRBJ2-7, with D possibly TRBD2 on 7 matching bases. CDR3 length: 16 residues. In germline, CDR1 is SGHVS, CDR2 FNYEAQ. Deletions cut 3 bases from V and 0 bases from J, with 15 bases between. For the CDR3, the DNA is TGTGCCAGCAGCTTTCCGGGGGGCATAGACTCCTACGAGCAGTACTTC. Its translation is CASSFPGGIDSYEQYF.

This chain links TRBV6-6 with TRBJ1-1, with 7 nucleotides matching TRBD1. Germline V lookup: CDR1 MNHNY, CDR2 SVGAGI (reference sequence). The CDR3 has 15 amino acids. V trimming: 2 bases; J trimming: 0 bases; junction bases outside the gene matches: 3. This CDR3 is CASSYGGQLNTEAFF. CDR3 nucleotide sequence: TGTGCCAGCAGTTACGGGGGACAGCTGAACACTGAAGCTTTCTTT.

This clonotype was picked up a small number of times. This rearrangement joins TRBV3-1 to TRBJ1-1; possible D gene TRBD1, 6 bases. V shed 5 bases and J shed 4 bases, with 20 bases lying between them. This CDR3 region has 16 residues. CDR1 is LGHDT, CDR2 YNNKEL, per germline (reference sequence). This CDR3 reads CASSSRKDRDSTEAFF. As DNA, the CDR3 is TGTGCCAGCAGCTCAAGAAAGGACAGAGACTCCACTGAAGCTTTCTTT.